The 21 T cell receptor beta chains in this list originate from one sample, sequenced in a study of blood T cell repertoires in COVID-19 (TCRdb year 2020). The library was generated by the immunoSEQ multiplex PCR assay. The clones in this table, taken by TCRdb from immuneACCESS, are in-frame only. Not every clone is retained; where verified, under half of the shortfall comes from an unresolved V gene, and the cause of the rest is unknown. The sample has about 290,000 clones on record, roughly nine tenths of them singletons. Approximately 12% of the sample belongs to the ten largest clones. The sequenced sample consisted of peripheral blood. The receptors were sampled from a woman aged 25 to 39 with COVID-19, enrolled during active disease.

The gene calls are TRBV19 and TRBJ1-6; 7 bases align to TRBD1. The CDR3 loop spans 13 amino acids. V shed 6 bases and J 7 bases; nucleotides not matched to a gene: 3. Germline CDR1 LNHDA, CDR2 SQIVND (reference sequence). The CDR3 loop reads CASSRDRNSPLHF. CDR3 nucleotide sequence: TGTGCCAGTAGCCGGGACAGAAATTCACCCCTCCACTTT.

This chain links TRBV5-1 with TRBJ1-2, with TRBD1 identical over 8 bases. J was trimmed by 8 bases and V by 0 bases; bases with no gene match: 6. The V gene's germline CDR1 is SGHRS and CDR2 YFSETQ. CDR3 length: 14 residues. CDR3 region: CASSLGGQGLGYTF. DNA of the CDR3: TGCGCCAGCAGCTTGGGCGGACAGGGACTAGGCTACACCTTC.

The rearrangement links TRBV4-1 to TRBJ1-2; D ambiguous. This CDR3 has 16 amino acids. Trimming left V 4 bases short and J 9 bases short, with 24 bases between. Germline CDR1 MGHRA, CDR2 YSYEKL. DNA of the CDR3: TGCGCCAGCAGCCCGCCCGGGAAGGGAGTGGGTGGAAGCTACACCTTC. Translated: CASSPPGKGVGGSYTF.

The chain employs TRBV5-1 and TRBJ2-7, with 8 bases lining up with TRBD1. Trimming cost V 1 base and J 4 bases; bases outside gene matches: 4. The length of the CDR3 is 14 residues. The germline CDR1 and CDR2 sequences are SGHRS and YFSETQ. CDR3 in DNA: TGCGCCAGCAGCTTGTGGACAGGGAATTACGAGCAGTACTTC. It is translated as CASSLWTGNYEQYF.

The rearrangement uses TRBV10-3 and TRBJ1-2, with D unresolved. Trimming removed 4 bases from V and 4 bases from J, with 4 bases in between. The germline gives CDR1 ENHRY, CDR2 SYGVKD. This CDR3 is built from 11 residues. The CDR3 DNA is TGTGCCATCAGTGCGGGCTATGGCTACACCTTC. The encoded protein is CAISAGYGYTF.

V is TRBV2 and J is TRBJ1-4; D unresolved. Looked up from germline, CDR1 is SNHLY and CDR2 is FYNNEI. With 7 bases removed from V and 8 bases from J, the gap between germline ends came to 11 bases. The CDR3 length is 12 residues. The CDR3 loop reads CASTRLMEKLFF. The CDR3 bases are TGTGCCAGCACCAGGCTAATGGAAAAACTGTTTTTT.

This clone was counted once. The rearrangement links TRBV7-6 to TRBJ2-5, with 8 positions matching TRBD1. The J segment lost 7 bases and the V segment lost 1 base, leaving 8 bases of the junction unmatched. Germline V gene lookup returns CDR1 SGHVS and CDR2 FNYEAQ. CDR3 length: 15 residues. The CDR3 is CASSLEGGQGATQYF. The CDR3 region has the DNA TGTGCCAGCAGCTTAGAAGGCGGACAGGGAGCGACCCAGTACTTC. The full variable domain, its missing parts supplied by reference TRBV7-6 and TRBJ2-5, is GAGVSQSPRYKVTKRGQDVALRCDPISGHVSLYWYRQALGQGPEFLTYFNYEAQQDKSGLPNDRFSAERPEGSISTLTIQRTEQRDSAMYRCASSLEGGQGATQYFGPGTRLLVL.

The chain recombines TRBV7-9 with TRBJ2-4; possible D gene TRBD2, 6 bases. This CDR3 has 16 amino acids. CDR1 and CDR2 from the germline V gene are SEHNR and FQNEAQ (reference sequence). Between the trimmed V and J ends, which lost 1 base and 0 bases, there was a span of 10 bases. Here the CDR3 reads CASSLGAGLAKNIQYF. CDR3 DNA sequence: TGTGCCAGCAGCTTAGGGGCGGGGTTAGCCAAAAACATTCAGTACTTC.

V usage is TRBV9 and J usage is TRBJ1-1, with a possible D match to TRBD1 (5 bases). Germline V gives CDR1 SGDLS, CDR2 YYNGEE. There are 15 residues in the CDR3. V gave up 0 bases and J gave up 1 base, with 10 bases separating them. This CDR3 reads CASSVGFQGNTEAFF. The CDR3, as DNA: TGTGCCAGCAGCGTAGGTTTCCAGGGGAACACTGAAGCTTTCTTT.

CDR3: CASRPVAGGTDTQYF. In nucleotides, the CDR3 is TGCGCCAGCAGGCCTGTAGCGGGCGGCACAGATACGCAGTATTTT. The gene calls are TRBV4-1 and TRBJ2-3; 7 nucleotides match TRBD2. This CDR3 is built from 15 residues. V gave up 6 bases and J gave up 1 base; unmatched junction bases: 7. CDR1 and CDR2 from the germline V gene are MGHRA and YSYEKL.

The rearrangement uses TRBV14 and TRBJ2-5; D is unresolved. The CDR3 contains 18 residues. In germline, CDR1 is SGHDN, CDR2 FVKESK. V gave up 2 bases and J gave up 3 bases, with 22 bases separating them. The CDR3 DNA is TGTGCCAGCAGCCAACTTTCGCATTTGGGCAGTTCAAAAGAGACCCAGTACTTC. It translates to CASSQLSHLGSSKETQYF. Full variable domain (rest looked up from reference TRBV14 and TRBJ2-5): EAGVTQFPSHSVIEKGQTVTLRCDPISGHDNLYWYRRVMGKEIKFLLHFVKESKQDESGMPNNRFLAERTGGTYSTLKVQPAELEDSGVYFCASSQLSHLGSSKETQYFGPGTRLLVL.

The rearrangement links TRBV14 to TRBJ1-2; 11 bases align to TRBD1. The CDR3 extends over 16 amino acids. V shed 4 bases and J 4 bases; nucleotides not matched to a gene: 8. Germline values: CDR1 SGHDN, CDR2 FVKESK. The CDR3: CASSPTLDRGPYGYTF. CDR3 nucleotide sequence: TGTGCCAGCAGCCCAACACTGGACAGGGGGCCCTATGGCTACACCTTC.

This rearrangement joins TRBV7-8 to TRBJ1-4, with D possibly TRBD1 on 6 matching bases. CDR3 length equals 17 residues. The germline V gene encodes CDR1 SGHVS and CDR2 FQNEAQ. Between the trimmed V and J ends, which lost 6 bases and 2 bases, there was a span of 19 bases. The CDR3: CASSWVRGPITNEKLFF. In DNA, the CDR3 is TGTGCCAGCAGTTGGGTCAGGGGCCCTATTACTAATGAAAAACTGTTTTTT.

This chain links TRBV4-1 with TRBJ2-2; tentative D call: TRBD1 (5 bases). Germline CDR1 is MGHRA and CDR2 is YSYEKL. Deletions cut 0 bases from V and 8 bases from J, with 16 bases between. The CDR3 has 16 residues. This chain's CDR3 is CASSQDGRALGGELFF. The CDR3 bases are TGCGCCAGCAGCCAAGACGGCAGGGCCCTTGGAGGGGAGCTGTTTTTT.

The chain recombines TRBV7-6 with TRBJ1-1; 7 bases fit TRBD1. V was pared by 6 bases and J by 1 base, with 5 bases of the junction left unmatched. Germline V CDR1 and CDR2: SGHVS, FNYEAQ. The CDR3 extends over 14 amino acids. The CDR3 sequence is CASRSGTANTEAFF. CDR3 in DNA: TGTGCCAGCAGGAGTGGGACAGCGAACACTGAAGCTTTCTTT. The whole variable domain, filled in from reference TRBV7-6 and TRBJ1-1, reads GAGVSQSPRYKVTKRGQDVALRCDPISGHVSLYWYRQALGQGPEFLTYFNYEAQQDKSGLPNDRFSAERPEGSISTLTIQRTEQRDSAMYRCASRSGTANTEAFFGQGTRLTVV.

The J gene is TRBJ2-7, the V gene TRBV28; 7 bases are a match to TRBD1. This CDR3 has 14 amino acids. The germline V gene encodes CDR1 MDHEN and CDR2 SYDVKM. V dropped 3 bases and J dropped 3; count of bases not matched to a gene: 5. In DNA form, the CDR3 reads TGTGCCAGCAGTTTTAGGGGGCGCATCTACGAGCAGTACTTC. Its protein product is CASSFRGRIYEQYF.

The chain employs TRBV5-1 and TRBJ1-2; the D is unclear. The CDR3 loop spans 17 amino acids. The germline V and J ends were trimmed by 2 bases and 1 base, with 18 bases remaining between them. CDR1 is SGHRS, CDR2 YFSETQ, per germline. The CDR3 loop reads CASSLFEGAPNNYGYTF. The CDR3 nucleotides read TGCGCCAGCAGCTTATTCGAGGGAGCCCCTAATAACTATGGCTACACCTTC.

The chain combines TRBV29-1 with TRBJ1-1; D is possibly TRBD1 (5 bases). The V gene's germline CDR1 is SQVTM and CDR2 ANQGSEA. Trimming removed 7 bases from V and 0 bases from J, with 18 bases in between. The CDR3 extends over 15 amino acids. CDR3 nucleotides: TGCAGCGCTTCGGCAGGGTGGGCTATGAACACTGAAGCTTTCTTT. Its translation: CSASAGWAMNTEAFF.

This chain connects TRBV4-2 to TRBJ2-3; the match to TRBD2 covers 7 bases. In germline, CDR1 is LGHNA, CDR2 YNFKEQ. After removal of 1 base from V and 2 bases from J, the junction contained 3 bases not matched to a gene. This CDR3 contains 15 residues. CDR3 DNA: TGTGCCAGCAGCCAAGGGGGGGGGTACACAGATACGCAGTATTTT. The encoded protein is CASSQGGGYTDTQYF.

V is TRBV6-5 and J is TRBJ1-1; D uncertain. The CDR3 loop spans 11 amino acids. The germline V gene encodes CDR1 MNHEY and CDR2 SVGAGI. The V gene lost 6 bases and the J gene lost 6 bases, with 8 bases spanning the gap. In nucleotides, the CDR3 is TGTGCCAGCAGGTCCCATTCTGAAGCTTTCTTT. This codes for CASRSHSEAFF.

This clone appeared a few times. V and J are TRBV7-9 and TRBJ2-1; 8 bases align to TRBD2. V was clipped by 5 bases and J by 1 base; unmatched bases: 4. This CDR3 is built from 15 residues. The germline gives CDR1 SEHNR, CDR2 FQNEAQ (reference sequence). The CDR3 sequence is CASSATSGSYNEQFF. The CDR3 bases are TGTGCCAGCAGCGCCACTAGCGGATCCTACAATGAGCAGTTCTTC.